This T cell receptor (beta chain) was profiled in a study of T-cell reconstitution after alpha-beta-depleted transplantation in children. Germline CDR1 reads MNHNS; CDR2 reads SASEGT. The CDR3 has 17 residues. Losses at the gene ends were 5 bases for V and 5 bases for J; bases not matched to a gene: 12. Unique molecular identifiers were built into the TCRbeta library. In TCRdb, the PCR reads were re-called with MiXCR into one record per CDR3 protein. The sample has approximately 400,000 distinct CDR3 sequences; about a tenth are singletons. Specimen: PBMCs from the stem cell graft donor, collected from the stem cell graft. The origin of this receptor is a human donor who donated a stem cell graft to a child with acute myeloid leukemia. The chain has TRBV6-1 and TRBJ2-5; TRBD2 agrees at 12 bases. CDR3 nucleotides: TGTGCCAGCAGTCGCCTCGGACTAGCGGGAATAGGGGAGACCCAGTACTTC. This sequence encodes CASSRLGLAGIGETQYF.